The sequence of this T cell receptor (beta chain) was determined in a study of long-term antiretroviral therapy in people with HIV. Study results and limitations: Blood collection from about 2004 to 2018 possibly occurred under older ART regimens. Clonal expansions arising prior to ART prevailed in the repertoire at every time point. Transplant-donor-level diversity was not reached after ART, though diversity increased.

A remark on this clone: Its antigen is not identified.

An immunoSEQ assay, version v3.0, was performed at survey level. Measured with immunoSEQ multiplex PCR; TCRdb has only the in-frame clones, and not every one. The repertoire consists of around 15,000 clones, with 80% to 90% occurring once and the leading ten covering roughly 8.8%. Unmatched junction bases numbered 12, after V lost 3 bases and J lost 7 bases. The CDR3 has 15 amino acids. Germline V gene lookup returns CDR1 SNHLY and CDR2 FYNNEI. This receptor was taken from a man between 18 and 35 years old with HIV. The sequenced sample was unsorted PBMCs, obtained 0.1 years after starting antiretroviral therapy. The chain has TRBV2 and TRBJ2-7; 7 bases line up with TRBD2. The CDR3 sequence: CASSDGGGAGEEQYF. CDR3 coding DNA: TGTGCCAGCAGTGACGGCGGCGGGGCGGGAGAGGAGCAGTACTTC.